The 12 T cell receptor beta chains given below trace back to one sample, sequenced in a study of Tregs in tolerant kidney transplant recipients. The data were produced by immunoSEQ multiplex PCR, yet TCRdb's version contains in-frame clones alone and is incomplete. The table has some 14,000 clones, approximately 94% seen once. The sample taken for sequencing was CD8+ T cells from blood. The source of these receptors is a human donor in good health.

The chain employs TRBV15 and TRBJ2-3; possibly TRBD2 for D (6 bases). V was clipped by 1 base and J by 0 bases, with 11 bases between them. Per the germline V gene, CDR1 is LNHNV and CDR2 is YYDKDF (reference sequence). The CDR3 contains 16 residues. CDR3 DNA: TGTGCCACCAGCAGAGGCGGGCGGGGTAGCACAGATACGCAGTATTTT. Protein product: CATSRGGRGSTDTQYF.

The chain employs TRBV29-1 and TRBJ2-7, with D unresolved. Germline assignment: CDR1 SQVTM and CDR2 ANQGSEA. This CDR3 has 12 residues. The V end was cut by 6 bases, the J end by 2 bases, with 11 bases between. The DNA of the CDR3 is TGCAGCGTCGGAGACGGCGCCTACGAGCAGTACTTC. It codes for CSVGDGAYEQYF.

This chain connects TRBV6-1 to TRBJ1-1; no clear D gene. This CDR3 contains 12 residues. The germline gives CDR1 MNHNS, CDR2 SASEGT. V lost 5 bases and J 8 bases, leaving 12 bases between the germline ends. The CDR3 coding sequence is TGTGCCAGCAGTTTTCCTGGCATAGAAGCTTTCTTT. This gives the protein CASSFPGIEAFF.

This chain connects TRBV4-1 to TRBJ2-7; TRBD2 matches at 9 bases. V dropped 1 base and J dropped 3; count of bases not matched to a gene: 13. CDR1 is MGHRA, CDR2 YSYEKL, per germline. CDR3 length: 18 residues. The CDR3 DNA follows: TGCGCCAGCAGCCAAGTCTTTTTAGCGGGAGTAGGGAACTACGAGCAGTACTTC. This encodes CASSQVFLAGVGNYEQYF.

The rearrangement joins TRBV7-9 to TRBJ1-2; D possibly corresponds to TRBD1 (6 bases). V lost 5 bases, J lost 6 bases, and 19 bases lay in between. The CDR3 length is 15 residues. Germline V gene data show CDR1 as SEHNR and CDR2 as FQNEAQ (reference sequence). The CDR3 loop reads CASSPLPAGVDGYTF. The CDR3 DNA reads TGTGCCAGCAGCCCGCTCCCGGCAGGGGTGGATGGCTACACCTTC.

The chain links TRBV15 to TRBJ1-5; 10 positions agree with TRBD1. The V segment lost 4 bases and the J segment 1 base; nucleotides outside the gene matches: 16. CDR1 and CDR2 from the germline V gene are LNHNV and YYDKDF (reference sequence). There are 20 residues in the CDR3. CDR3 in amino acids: CATSIHGQGQGPWSNQPQHF. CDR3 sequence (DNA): TGTGCCACCAGCATCCATGGACAGGGACAGGGGCCCTGGAGCAATCAGCCCCAGCATTTT.

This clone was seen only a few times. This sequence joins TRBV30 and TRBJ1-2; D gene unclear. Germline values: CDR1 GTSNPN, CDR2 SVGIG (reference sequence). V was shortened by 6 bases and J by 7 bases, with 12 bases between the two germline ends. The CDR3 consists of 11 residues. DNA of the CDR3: TGTGCCTGTCGTCGATACGGTGGCTACACCTTC. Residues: CACRRYGGYTF.

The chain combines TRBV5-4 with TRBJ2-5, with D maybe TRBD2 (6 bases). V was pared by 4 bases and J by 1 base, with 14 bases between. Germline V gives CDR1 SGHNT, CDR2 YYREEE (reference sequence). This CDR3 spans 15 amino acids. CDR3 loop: CASSPRGSFQETQYF. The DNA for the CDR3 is TGTGCCAGCAGCCCCCGGGGGAGTTTCCAAGAGACCCAGTACTTC.

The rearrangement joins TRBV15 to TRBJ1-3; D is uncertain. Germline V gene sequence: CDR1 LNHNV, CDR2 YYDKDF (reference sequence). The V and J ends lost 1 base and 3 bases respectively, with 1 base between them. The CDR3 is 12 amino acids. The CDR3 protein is CATSRVGNTIYF. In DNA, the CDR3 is TGTGCCACCAGCAGAGTTGGAAACACCATATATTTT.

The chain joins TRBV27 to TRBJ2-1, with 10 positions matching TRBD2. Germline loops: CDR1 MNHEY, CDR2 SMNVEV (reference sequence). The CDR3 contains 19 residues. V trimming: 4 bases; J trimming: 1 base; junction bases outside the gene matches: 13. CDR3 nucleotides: TGTGCCAGCAGTTATTCTAGCGGGAGTCCCCCCCAATCCTACAATGAGCAGTTCTTC. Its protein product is CASSYSSGSPPQSYNEQFF.

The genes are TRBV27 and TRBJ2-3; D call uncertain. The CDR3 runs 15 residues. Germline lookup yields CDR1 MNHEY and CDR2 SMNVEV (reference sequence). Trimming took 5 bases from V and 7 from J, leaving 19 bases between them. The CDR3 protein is CASSIKYPATYTQYF. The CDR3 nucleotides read TGTGCCAGCAGTATAAAGTATCCCGCTACCTATACGCAGTATTTT.

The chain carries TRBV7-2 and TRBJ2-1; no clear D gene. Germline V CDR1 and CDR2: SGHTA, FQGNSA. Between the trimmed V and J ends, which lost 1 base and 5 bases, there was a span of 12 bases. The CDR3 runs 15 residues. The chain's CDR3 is CASSLGAALDNEQFF. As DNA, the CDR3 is TGTGCCAGCAGCTTAGGAGCCGCGCTGGACAATGAGCAGTTCTTC.